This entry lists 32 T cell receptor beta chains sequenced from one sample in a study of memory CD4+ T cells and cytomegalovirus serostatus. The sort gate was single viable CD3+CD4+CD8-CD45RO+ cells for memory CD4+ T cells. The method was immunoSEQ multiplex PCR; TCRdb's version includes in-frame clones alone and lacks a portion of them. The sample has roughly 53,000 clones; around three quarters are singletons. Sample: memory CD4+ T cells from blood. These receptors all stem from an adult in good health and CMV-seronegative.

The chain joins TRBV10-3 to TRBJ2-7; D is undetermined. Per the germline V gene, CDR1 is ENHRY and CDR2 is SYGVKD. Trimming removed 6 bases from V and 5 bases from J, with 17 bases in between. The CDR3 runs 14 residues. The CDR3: CAIRPSGANDEQYF. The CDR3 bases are TGTGCCATCAGACCTTCTGGCGCAAACGACGAGCAGTACTTC.

This CDR3 reads CASSLGPGRVPDTQYF. Here the CDR3 DNA reads TGTGCCAGCAGCTTAGGACCGGGGAGGGTGCCAGATACGCAGTATTTT. This chain uses TRBV7-2 with TRBJ2-3; 7 bases agree with TRBD2. J was trimmed by 4 bases and V by 1 base; bases with no gene match: 8. The CDR3 is 16 residues long. CDR1 SGHTA and CDR2 FQGNSA come from the germline V gene.

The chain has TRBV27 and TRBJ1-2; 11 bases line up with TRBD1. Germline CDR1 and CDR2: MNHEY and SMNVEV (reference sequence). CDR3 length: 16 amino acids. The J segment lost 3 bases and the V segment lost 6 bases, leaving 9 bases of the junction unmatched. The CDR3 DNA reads TGTGCCAGCAGGAGGACAGGGGGCCGTGTCGACTATGGCTACACCTTC. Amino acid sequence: CASRRTGGRVDYGYTF.

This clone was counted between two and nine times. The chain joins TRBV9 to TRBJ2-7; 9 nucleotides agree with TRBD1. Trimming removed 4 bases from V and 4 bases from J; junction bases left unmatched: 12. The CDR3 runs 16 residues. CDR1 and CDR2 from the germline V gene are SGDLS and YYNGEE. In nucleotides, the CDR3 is TGTGCCAGCAGCCTAACGACGGGACAGGGAAGGTACGAGCAGTACTTC. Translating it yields CASSLTTGQGRYEQYF.

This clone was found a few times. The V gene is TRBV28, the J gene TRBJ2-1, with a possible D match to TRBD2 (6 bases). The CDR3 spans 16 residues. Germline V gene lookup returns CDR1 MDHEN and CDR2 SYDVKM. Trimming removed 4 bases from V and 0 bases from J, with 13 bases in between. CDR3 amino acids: CASSSPSASSYNEQFF. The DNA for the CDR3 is TGTGCCAGCAGTTCACCTAGCGCCAGCTCCTACAATGAGCAGTTCTTC.

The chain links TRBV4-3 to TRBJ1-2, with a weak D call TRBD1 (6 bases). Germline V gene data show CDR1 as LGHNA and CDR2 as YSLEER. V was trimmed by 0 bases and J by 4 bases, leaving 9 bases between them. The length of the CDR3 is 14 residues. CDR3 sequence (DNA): TGCGCCAGCAGCCAAGAGTTACAGGGCTATGGCTACACCTTC. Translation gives CASSQELQGYGYTF.

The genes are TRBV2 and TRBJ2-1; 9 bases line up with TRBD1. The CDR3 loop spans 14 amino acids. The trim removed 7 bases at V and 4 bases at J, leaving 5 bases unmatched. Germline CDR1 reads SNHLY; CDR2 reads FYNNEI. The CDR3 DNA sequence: TGTGCCAGCAACCCCGGGACAGGGTACAATGAGCAGTTCTTC. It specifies CASNPGTGYNEQFF.

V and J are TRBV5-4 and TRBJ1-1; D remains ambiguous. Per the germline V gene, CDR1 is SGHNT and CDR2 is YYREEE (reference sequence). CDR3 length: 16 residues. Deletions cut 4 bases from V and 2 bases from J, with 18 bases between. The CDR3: CASSPPPAGPNTEAFF. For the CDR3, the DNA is TGTGCCAGCAGCCCTCCGCCGGCAGGACCCAACACTGAAGCTTTCTTT.

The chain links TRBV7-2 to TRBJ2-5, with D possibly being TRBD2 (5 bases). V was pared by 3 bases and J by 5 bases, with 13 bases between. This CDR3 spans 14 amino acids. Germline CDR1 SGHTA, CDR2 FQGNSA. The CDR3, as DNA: TGTGCCAGCAGCTTCACTAGAACGGGGGAGACCCAGTACTTC. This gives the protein CASSFTRTGETQYF. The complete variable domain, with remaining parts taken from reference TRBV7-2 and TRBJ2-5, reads GAGVSQSPSNKVTEKGKDVELRCDPISGHTALYWYRQSLGQGLEFLIYFQGNSAPDKSGLPSDRFSAERTGGSVSTLTIQRTQQEDSAVYLCASSFTRTGETQYFGPGTRLLVL.

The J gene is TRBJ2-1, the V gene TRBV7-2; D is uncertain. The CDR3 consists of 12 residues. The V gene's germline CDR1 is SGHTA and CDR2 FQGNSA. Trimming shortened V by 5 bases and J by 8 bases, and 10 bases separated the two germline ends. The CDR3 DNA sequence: TGTGCCAGCAGCCGCACTTGGGATGAGCAGTTCTTC. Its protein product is CASSRTWDEQFF. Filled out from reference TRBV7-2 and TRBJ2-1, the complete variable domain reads GAGVSQSPSNKVTEKGKDVELRCDPISGHTALYWYRQSLGQGLEFLIYFQGNSAPDKSGLPSDRFSAERTGGSVSTLTIQRTQQEDSAVYLCASSRTWDEQFFGPGTRLTVL.

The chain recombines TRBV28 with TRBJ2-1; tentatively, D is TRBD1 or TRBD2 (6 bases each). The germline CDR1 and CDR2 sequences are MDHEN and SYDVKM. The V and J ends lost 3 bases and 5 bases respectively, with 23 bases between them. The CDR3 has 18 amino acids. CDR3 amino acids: CASSFPGGAPGENNEQFF. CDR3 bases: TGTGCCAGCAGTTTTCCCGGGGGCGCACCGGGAGAAAACAATGAGCAGTTCTTC.

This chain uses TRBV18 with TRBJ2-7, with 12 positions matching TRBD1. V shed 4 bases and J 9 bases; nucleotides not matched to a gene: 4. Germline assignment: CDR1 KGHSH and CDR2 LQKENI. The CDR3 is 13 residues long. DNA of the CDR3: TGTGCCAGCTCACTGGGACAGGGGGCGTTGCAGTACTTC. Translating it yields CASSLGQGALQYF.

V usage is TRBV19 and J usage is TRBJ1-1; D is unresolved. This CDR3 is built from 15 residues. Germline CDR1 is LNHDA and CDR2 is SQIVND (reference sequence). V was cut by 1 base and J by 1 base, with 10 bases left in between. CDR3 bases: TGTGCCAGTAGTATAGGGCTCGGACGGAACACTGAAGCTTTCTTT. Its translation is CASSIGLGRNTEAFF.

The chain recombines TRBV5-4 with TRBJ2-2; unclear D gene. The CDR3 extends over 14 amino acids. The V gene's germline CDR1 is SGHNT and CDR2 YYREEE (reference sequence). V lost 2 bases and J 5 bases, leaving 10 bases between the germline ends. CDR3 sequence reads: CASSFGLRTGELFF. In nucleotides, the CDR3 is TGTGCCAGCAGCTTCGGCCTTAGAACCGGGGAGCTGTTTTTT.

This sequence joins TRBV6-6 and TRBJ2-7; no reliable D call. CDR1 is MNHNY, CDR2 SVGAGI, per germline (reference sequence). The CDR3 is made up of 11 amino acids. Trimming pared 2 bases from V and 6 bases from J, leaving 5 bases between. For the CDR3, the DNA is TGTGCCAGCAGTTACGTGGCCGAGCAGTACTTC. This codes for CASSYVAEQYF.

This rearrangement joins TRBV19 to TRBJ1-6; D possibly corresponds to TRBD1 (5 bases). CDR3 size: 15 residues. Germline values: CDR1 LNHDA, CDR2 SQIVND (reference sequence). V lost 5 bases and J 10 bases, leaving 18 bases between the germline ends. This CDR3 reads CASSALGGMPSPLHF. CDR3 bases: TGTGCCAGTAGTGCACTGGGGGGGATGCCCTCACCCCTCCACTTT.

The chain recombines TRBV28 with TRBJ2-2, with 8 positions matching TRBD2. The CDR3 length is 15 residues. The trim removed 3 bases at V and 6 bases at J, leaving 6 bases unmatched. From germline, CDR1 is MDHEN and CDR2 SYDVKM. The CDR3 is CASSLAGAGAGELFF. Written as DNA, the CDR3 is TGTGCCAGCAGTTTGGCGGGAGCGGGGGCCGGGGAGCTGTTTTTT. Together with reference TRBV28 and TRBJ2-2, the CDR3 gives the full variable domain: DVKVTQSSRYLVKRTGEKVFLECVQDMDHENMFWYRQDPGLGLRLIYFSYDVKMKEKGDIPEGYSVSREKKERFSLILESASTNQTSMYLCASSLAGAGAGELFFGEGSRLTVL.

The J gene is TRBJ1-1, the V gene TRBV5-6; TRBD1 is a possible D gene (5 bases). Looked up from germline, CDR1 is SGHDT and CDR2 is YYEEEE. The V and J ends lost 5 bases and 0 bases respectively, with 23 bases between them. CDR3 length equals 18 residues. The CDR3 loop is CASSPGLGLLLLNTEAFF. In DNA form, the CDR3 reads TGTGCCAGCAGTCCCGGTCTGGGGCTACTGCTTCTGAACACTGAAGCTTTCTTT.

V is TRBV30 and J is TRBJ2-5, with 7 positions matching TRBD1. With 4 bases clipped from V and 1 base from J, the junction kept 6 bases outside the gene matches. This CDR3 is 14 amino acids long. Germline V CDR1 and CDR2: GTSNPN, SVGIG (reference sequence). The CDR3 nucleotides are TGTGCCTGGATAGGGGGCGAATCCCAAGAGACCCAGTACTTC. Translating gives CAWIGGESQETQYF.

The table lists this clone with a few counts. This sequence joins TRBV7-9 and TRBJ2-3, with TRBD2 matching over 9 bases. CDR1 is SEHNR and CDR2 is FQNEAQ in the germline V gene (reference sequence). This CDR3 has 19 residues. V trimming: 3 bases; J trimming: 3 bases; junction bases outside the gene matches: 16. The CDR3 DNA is TGTGCCAGCAGCTTGAGAGGGGGTGGCAGCGGGAGGCCGACAGATACGCAGTATTTT. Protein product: CASSLRGGGSGRPTDTQYF. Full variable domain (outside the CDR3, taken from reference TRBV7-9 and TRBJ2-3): DTGVSQNPRHKITKRGQNVTFRCDPISEHNRLYWYRQTLGQGPEFLTYFQNEAQLEKSRLLSDRFSAERPKGSFSTLEIQRTEQGDSAMYLCASSLRGGGSGRPTDTQYFGPGTRLTVL.

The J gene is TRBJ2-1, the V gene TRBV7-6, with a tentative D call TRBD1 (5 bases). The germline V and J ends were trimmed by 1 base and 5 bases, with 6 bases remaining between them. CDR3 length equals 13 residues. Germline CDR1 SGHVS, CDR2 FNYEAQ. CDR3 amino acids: CASSLGGHNEQFF. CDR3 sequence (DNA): TGTGCCAGCAGCTTAGGGGGCCACAATGAGCAGTTCTTC.

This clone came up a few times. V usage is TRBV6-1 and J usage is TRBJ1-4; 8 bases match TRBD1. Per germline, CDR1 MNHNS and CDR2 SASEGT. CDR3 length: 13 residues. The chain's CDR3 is CASTGGNNEKLFF. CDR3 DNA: TGTGCTTCTACAGGGGGTAATAATGAAAAACTGTTTTTT.

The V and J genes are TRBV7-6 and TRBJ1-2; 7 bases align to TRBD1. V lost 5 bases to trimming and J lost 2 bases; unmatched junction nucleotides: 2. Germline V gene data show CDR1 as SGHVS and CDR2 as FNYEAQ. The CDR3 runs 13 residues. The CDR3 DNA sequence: TGTGCCAGCAGCGTGGGACAGAACTATGGCTACACCTTC. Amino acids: CASSVGQNYGYTF.

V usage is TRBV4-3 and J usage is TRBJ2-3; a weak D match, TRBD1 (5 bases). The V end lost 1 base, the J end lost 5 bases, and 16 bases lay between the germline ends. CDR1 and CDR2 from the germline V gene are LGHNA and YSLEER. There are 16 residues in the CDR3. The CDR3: CASSQGEEGDGDTQYF. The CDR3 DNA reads TGCGCCAGCAGCCAAGGGGAAGAAGGGGATGGAGATACGCAGTATTTT.

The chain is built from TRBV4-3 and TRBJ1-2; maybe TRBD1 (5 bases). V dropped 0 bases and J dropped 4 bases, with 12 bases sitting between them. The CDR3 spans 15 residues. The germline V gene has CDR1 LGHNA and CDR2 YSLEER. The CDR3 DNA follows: TGCGCCAGCAGCCAAGATCCTCAGGGACCCTATGGCTACACCTTC. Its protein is CASSQDPQGPYGYTF.

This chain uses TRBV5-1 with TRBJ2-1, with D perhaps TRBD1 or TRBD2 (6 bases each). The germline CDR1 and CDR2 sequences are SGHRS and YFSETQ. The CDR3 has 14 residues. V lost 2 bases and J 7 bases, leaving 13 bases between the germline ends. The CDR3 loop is CASSFGGPRNEQFF. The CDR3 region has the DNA TGCGCCAGCAGCTTTGGGGGGCCTCGGAATGAGCAGTTCTTC.

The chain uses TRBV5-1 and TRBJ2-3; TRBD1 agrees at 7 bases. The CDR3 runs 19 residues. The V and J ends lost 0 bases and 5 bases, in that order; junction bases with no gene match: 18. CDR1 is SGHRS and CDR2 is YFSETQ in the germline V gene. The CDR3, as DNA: TGCGCCAGCAGCTTGGACCCCCCAACCCAGACAGGGTTGGAAGATACGCAGTATTTT. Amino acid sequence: CASSLDPPTQTGLEDTQYF.

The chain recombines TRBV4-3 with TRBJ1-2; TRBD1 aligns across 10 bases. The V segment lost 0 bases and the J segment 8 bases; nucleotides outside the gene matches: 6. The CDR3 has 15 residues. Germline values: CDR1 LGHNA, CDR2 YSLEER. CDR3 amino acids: CASSQEKDRGLGYTF. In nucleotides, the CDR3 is TGCGCCAGCAGCCAAGAAAAAGACAGGGGGCTAGGCTACACCTTC.

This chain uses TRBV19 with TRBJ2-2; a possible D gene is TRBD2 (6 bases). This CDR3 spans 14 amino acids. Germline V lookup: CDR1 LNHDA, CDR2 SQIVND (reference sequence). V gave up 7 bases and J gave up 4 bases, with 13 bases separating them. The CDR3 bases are TGTGCCAGTACCCCCTTGGGGGGCACCGGGGAGCTGTTTTTT. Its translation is CASTPLGGTGELFF. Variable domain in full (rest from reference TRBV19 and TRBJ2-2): DGGITQSPKYLFRKEGQNVTLSCEQNLNHDAMYWYRQDPGQGLRLIYYSQIVNDFQKGDIAEGYSVSREKKESFPLTVTSAQKNPTAFYLCASTPLGGTGELFFGEGSRLTVL.

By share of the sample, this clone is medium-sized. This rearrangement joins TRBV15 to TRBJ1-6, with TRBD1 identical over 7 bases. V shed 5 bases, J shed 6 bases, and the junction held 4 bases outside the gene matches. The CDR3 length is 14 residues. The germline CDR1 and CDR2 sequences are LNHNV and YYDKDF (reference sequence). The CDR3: CATSRDSLNSPLHF. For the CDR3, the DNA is TGTGCCACCAGCCGGGACAGCCTTAATTCACCCCTCCACTTT.

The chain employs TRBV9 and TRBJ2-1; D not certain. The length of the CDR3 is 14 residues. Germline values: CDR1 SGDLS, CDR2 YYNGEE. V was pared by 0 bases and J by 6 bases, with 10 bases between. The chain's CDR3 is CASSVELTINEQFF. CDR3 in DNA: TGTGCCAGCAGCGTAGAGCTCACCATCAATGAGCAGTTCTTC.

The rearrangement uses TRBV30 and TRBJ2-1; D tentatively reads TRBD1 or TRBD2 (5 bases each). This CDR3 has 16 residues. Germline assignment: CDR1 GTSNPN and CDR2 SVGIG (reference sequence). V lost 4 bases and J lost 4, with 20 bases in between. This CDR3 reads CAWTPGRTGRYNEQFF. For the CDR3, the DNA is TGTGCCTGGACCCCAGGACGGACGGGACGGTACAATGAGCAGTTCTTC.